The 28 T cell receptor beta chains in this list originate from one sample, sequenced in a study of radiotherapy plus CTLA-4 blockade in lung cancer. Sequenced by immunoSEQ multiplex PCR; TCRdb stores in-frame clones only, minus some. This table has around 45,000 clones, around 72% appearing once. This material consisted of peripheral blood, taken from a patient treated with radiotherapy plus ipilimumab. The origin of the receptors is a human donor with non-small cell lung cancer who had a complete response to radiotherapy plus ipilimumab.

The V call is TRBV7-2, the J call TRBJ1-4; D might be TRBD1 (5 bases). Trimming pared 4 bases from V and 10 bases from J, leaving 16 bases between. The CDR3 runs to 14 residues. Germline V gene lookup returns CDR1 SGHTA and CDR2 FQGNSA. The CDR3 DNA follows: TGTGCCAGCAGCTCGCCGAGGGAGGGGCGAAAACTGTTTTTT. Translation gives CASSSPREGRKLFF.

This chain joins TRBV5-5 and TRBJ1-4; weak D call: TRBD1 (6 bases). This CDR3 comprises 13 residues. CDR1 SGHKS and CDR2 YYEKEE come from the germline V gene (reference sequence). V lost 3 bases, J lost 7 bases, and 10 bases lay in between. Here the CDR3 DNA reads TGTGCCAGCAGCTCTACAGGGCTTGAAAAACTGTTTTTT. Amino acids: CASSSTGLEKLFF.

This chain uses TRBV19 with TRBJ1-5; D might be TRBD1 (6 bases). The CDR3 loop spans 15 amino acids. V lost 6 bases and J lost 7, with 19 bases in between. In germline, CDR1 is LNHDA, CDR2 SQIVND (reference sequence). This CDR3 is CASSWGGGAGQPQHF. In DNA, the CDR3 is TGTGCCAGTAGCTGGGGAGGGGGGGCTGGGCAGCCCCAGCATTTT.

This clone was recorded once. The chain uses TRBV6-1 and TRBJ2-1; 12 bases agree with TRBD2. The CDR3 totals 15 residues. The V and J ends lost 2 bases and 8 bases, in that order; junction bases with no gene match: 4. Germline values: CDR1 MNHNS, CDR2 SASEGT. The DNA for the CDR3 is TGTGCCAGCAGTGAACCGACTAGCGGGAGTTATGAGCAGTTCTTC. It is translated as CASSEPTSGSYEQFF.

This clone was seen a few times. This sequence joins TRBV10-2 and TRBJ1-6; 7 bases are shared with TRBD1. There are 15 residues in the CDR3. Per the germline V gene, CDR1 is WSHSY and CDR2 is SAAADI. Losses at the gene ends were 6 bases for V and 7 bases for J; bases not matched to a gene: 9. The chain's CDR3 is CASSHRQGLNSPLHF. In DNA, the CDR3 is TGCGCCAGCAGCCACCGACAGGGTTTAAATTCACCCCTCCACTTT.

The V and J genes are TRBV4-1 and TRBJ2-1; 9 bases agree with TRBD2. CDR1 MGHRA and CDR2 YSYEKL come from the germline V gene. This CDR3 is 17 amino acids long. The trim removed 0 bases at V and 0 bases at J, leaving 3 bases unmatched. In nucleotides, the CDR3 is TGCGCCAGCAGCCAAGATAGCGGGAGTAGCTCCTACAATGAGCAGTTCTTC. As protein: CASSQDSGSSSYNEQFF.

This chain joins TRBV7-6 and TRBJ2-5, with unresolved D. The DNA end lines up better with TRBJ2-7; the J call may be wrong. The CDR3 has 13 residues. Germline assignment: CDR1 SGHVS and CDR2 FNYEAQ. The chain's CDR3 is CASSPSVTYEQYF. The CDR3 region has the DNA TGTGCCAGCAGCCCAAGCGTCACCTACGAGCAGTACTTC.

V is TRBV7-8 and J is TRBJ2-4; a possible D gene is TRBD2 (6 bases). The V and J ends lost 5 bases and 0 bases respectively, with 14 bases between them. Per the germline V gene, CDR1 is SGHVS and CDR2 is FQNEAQ. This CDR3 comprises 16 residues. The CDR3: CASSPNQGLAKNIQYF. CDR3 DNA sequence: TGTGCCAGCAGCCCTAACCAGGGACTAGCCAAAAACATTCAGTACTTC.

Written as DNA, the CDR3 is TGTGCCAGCTCCCCTCCGAGTTTATGGGGGCCCACTGAAGCTTTCTTT. Protein product: CASSPPSLWGPTEAFF. The chain recombines TRBV18 with TRBJ1-1; a weak D match, TRBD1 (6 bases). This CDR3 is built from 16 residues. Germline V CDR1 and CDR2: KGHSH, LQKENI. Deletions cut 6 bases from V and 4 bases from J, with 21 bases between. Full variable domain (missing parts from reference TRBV18 and TRBJ1-1): NAGVMQNPRHLVRRRGQEARLRCSPMKGHSHVYWYRQLPEEGLKFMVYLQKENIIDESGMPKERFSAEFPKEGPSILRIQQVVRGDSAAYFCASSPPSLWGPTEAFFGQGTRLTVV.

The chain carries TRBV2 and TRBJ2-4; D may be TRBD2 (6 bases). Germline values: CDR1 SNHLY, CDR2 FYNNEI. This CDR3 is built from 14 residues. Between the trimmed V and J ends, which lost 6 bases and 4 bases, there was a span of 13 bases. The CDR3 region has the DNA TGTGCCAGCAGGGACCCCGGAGGGAAAAACATTCAGTACTTC. It codes for CASRDPGGKNIQYF.

V and J are TRBV19 and TRBJ1-2; D may be TRBD1 (6 bases). Trimming took off 11 bases at V and 3 bases at J, with 19 bases between the two ends. Germline CDR1 is LNHDA and CDR2 is SQIVND (reference sequence). The CDR3 contains 14 residues. The chain's CDR3 is CAAREGGIDYGYTF. The CDR3 DNA is TGTGCCGCCCGGGAGGGGGGGATTGACTATGGCTACACCTTC.

This clone was detected only a few times. The chain carries TRBV30 and TRBJ2-2; 7 bases match TRBD2. CDR1 is GTSNPN, CDR2 SVGIG, per germline (reference sequence). This CDR3 spans 14 amino acids. V lost 2 bases and J lost 7; bases outside the gene matches: 7. The CDR3 region is CAWSPGLGGGELFF. DNA of the CDR3: TGTGCCTGGAGTCCAGGACTAGGCGGCGGGGAGCTGTTTTTT.

V and J are TRBV27 and TRBJ2-7, with TRBD2 identical over 10 bases. This CDR3 is built from 14 residues. The trim removed 6 bases at V and 5 bases at J, leaving 7 bases unmatched. Germline lookup yields CDR1 MNHEY and CDR2 SMNVEV (reference sequence). The CDR3, as DNA: TGTGCCAGCAGCCCTAGCGGGAGTTTAAACGAGCAGTACTTC. Amino acids: CASSPSGSLNEQYF.

The CDR3 DNA reads TGTGCCAGCAGTGAAGGGCAAAAAGCTAACTATGGCTACACCTTC. Its protein product is CASSEGQKANYGYTF. The chain employs TRBV6-1 and TRBJ1-2; D is ambiguous. V lost 1 base, J lost 0 bases, and 9 bases lay in between. The CDR3 spans 15 residues. The germline V gene has CDR1 MNHNS and CDR2 SASEGT.

V is TRBV27 and J is TRBJ2-7, with 8 bases that match TRBD2. Germline V gives CDR1 MNHEY, CDR2 SMNVEV (reference sequence). The CDR3 sequence is 15 residues long. With 3 bases clipped from V and 6 bases from J, the junction kept 10 bases outside the gene matches. This CDR3 reads CASSFNPPAGVEQYF. The CDR3 DNA sequence: TGTGCCAGCAGTTTTAATCCTCCAGCGGGGGTCGAGCAGTACTTC.

The table lists this clone with a count of one. The chain recombines TRBV2 with TRBJ2-7, with TRBD2 matching 15 bases. This CDR3 region has 15 residues. Germline trimming cut 10 bases from V and 2 bases from J; bases unmatched to any gene: 6. From germline, CDR1 is SNHLY and CDR2 FYNNEI. The CDR3, as DNA: TGTGCCACCGGGACTAGCGGGAGGATGCCCTACGAGCAGTACTTC. This sequence encodes CATGTSGRMPYEQYF.

V and J are TRBV9 and TRBJ2-2; D might be TRBD1 (6 bases). This CDR3 contains 17 residues. CDR1 and CDR2 (germline): SGDLS, YYNGEE. The V gene lost 2 bases and the J gene lost 2 bases, with 16 bases spanning the gap. The CDR3 loop reads CASSVSKRTANTGELFF. CDR3 DNA sequence: TGTGCCAGCAGCGTGAGTAAGAGGACAGCTAACACCGGGGAGCTGTTTTTT. The complete variable domain, with remaining parts taken from reference TRBV9 and TRBJ2-2, reads DSGVTQTPKHLITATGQRVTLRCSPRSGDLSVYWYQQSLDQGLQFLIQYYNGEERAKGNILERFSAQQFPDLHSELNLSSLELGDSALYFCASSVSKRTANTGELFFGEGSRLTVL.

V is TRBV7-6 and J is TRBJ1-6; 7 nucleotides agree with TRBD1. V lost 5 bases and J lost 0; bases outside the gene matches: 7. The CDR3 sequence is 17 residues long. CDR1 and CDR2 from the germline V gene are SGHVS and FNYEAQ. The CDR3 DNA sequence: TGTGCCAGCAGCGTAAGACAGGGCAACTCCTATAATTCACCCCTCCACTTT. It yields the protein CASSVRQGNSYNSPLHF.

The J gene is TRBJ2-1, the V gene TRBV28; TRBD1 aligns across 8 bases. V dropped 5 bases and J dropped 3; count of bases not matched to a gene: 3. CDR1 and CDR2 (germline): MDHEN, SYDVKM. This CDR3 contains 14 residues. CDR3 residues: CASSRTGNYNEQFF. The CDR3 nucleotides are TGTGCCAGCAGTCGGACAGGGAACTACAATGAGCAGTTCTTC.

The chain uses TRBV9 and TRBJ2-5; 10 bases are shared with TRBD2. With V trimmed by 1 base and J by 4 bases, 1 base remained unmatched. The V gene's germline CDR1 is SGDLS and CDR2 YYNGEE. The CDR3 contains 14 residues. The CDR3 coding sequence is TGTGCCAGCAGCGTACCTAGCGGGGGAGAGACCCAGTACTTC. As protein: CASSVPSGGETQYF.

Concerning this clone: The junction differs from germline at one of its ends, possibly a read error. The chain uses TRBV19 and TRBJ1-2; D is undetermined. The CDR3 sequence is 14 residues long. Per germline, CDR1 LNHDA and CDR2 SQIVND (reference sequence). The CDR3 spells CASTPYAGNYDYTF. The CDR3 nucleotides are TGTGCCAGTACTCCCTACGCGGGAAACTATGACTACACCTTC.

The chain joins TRBV4-1 to TRBJ2-3; a weak D match, TRBD2 (6 bases). The CDR3 runs 14 residues. Trimming left V 8 bases short and J 4 bases short, with 16 bases between. Looked up from germline, CDR1 is MGHRA and CDR2 is YSYEKL. CDR3 residues: CASGGWPSPDTQYF. The DNA for the CDR3 is TGCGCCAGCGGAGGGTGGCCATCCCCAGATACGCAGTATTTT.

The J gene is TRBJ1-2, the V gene TRBV2; D is unclear. V lost 2 bases and J 7 bases, leaving 14 bases between the germline ends. The CDR3 contains 14 residues. CDR1 SNHLY and CDR2 FYNNEI come from the germline V gene. Here the CDR3 reads CASSEQRGYGGYTF. CDR3 nucleotide sequence: TGTGCCAGCAGTGAACAACGGGGTTATGGTGGCTACACCTTC. The entire variable domain, with the rest obtained from reference TRBV2 and TRBJ1-2, is as follows: EPEVTQTPSHQVTQMGQEVILRCVPISNHLYFYWYRQILGQKVEFLVSFYNNEISEKSEIFDDQFSVERPDGSNFTLKIRSTKLEDSAMYFCASSEQRGYGGYTFGSGTRLTVV.

The rearrangement uses TRBV28 and TRBJ2-5; D is perhaps TRBD2 (5 bases). Per the germline V gene, CDR1 is MDHEN and CDR2 is SYDVKM. The CDR3 is 13 residues long. Trimming shortened V by 7 bases and J by 6 bases, and 15 bases separated the two germline ends. In DNA, the CDR3 is TGTGCCAGCACCCTGGGAGTTACGCAGACCCAGTACTTC. It translates to CASTLGVTQTQYF.

This rearrangement joins TRBV5-1 to TRBJ2-3, with 7 bases aligning to TRBD2. Germline CDR1 reads SGHRS; CDR2 reads YFSETQ. Trimming removed 5 bases from V and 0 bases from J; junction bases left unmatched: 6. The CDR3 has 15 residues. The chain's CDR3 is CASSMGGTSTDTQYF. As DNA, the CDR3 is TGCGCCAGCAGTATGGGAGGGACCAGCACAGATACGCAGTATTTT. Full variable domain (rest looked up from reference TRBV5-1 and TRBJ2-3): KAGVTQTPRYLIKTRGQQVTLSCSPISGHRSVSWYQQTPGQGLQFLFEYFSETQRNKGNFPGRFSGRQFSNSRSEMNVSTLELGDSALYLCASSMGGTSTDTQYFGPGTRLTVL.

The chain links TRBV5-8 to TRBJ1-1; D is possibly TRBD1 (5 bases). Germline V gene lookup returns CDR1 SGHTS and CDR2 YDEGEE. V was trimmed by 7 bases and J by 1 base, leaving 11 bases between them. The CDR3 sequence is 13 residues long. The CDR3 nucleotides are TGTGCCAGCCCAAGGGGAGGGAACACTGAAGCTTTCTTT. Protein sequence: CASPRGGNTEAFF.

This clone came up once. The gene calls are TRBV7-8 and TRBJ2-3; D possibly corresponds to TRBD1 (6 bases). Germline CDR1 SGHVS, CDR2 FQNEAQ. The CDR3 totals 17 residues. V lost 5 bases to trimming and J lost 0 bases, with 18 bases between them. As DNA, the CDR3 is TGTGCCAGCAGCCCTCCGAGACAGGCCGCAAGCACAGATACGCAGTATTTT. Translation gives CASSPPRQAASTDTQYF.

This chain uses TRBV28 with TRBJ2-5, with TRBD1 matching 9 bases. V lost 6 bases to trimming and J lost 6 bases; unmatched junction nucleotides: 11. Per germline, CDR1 MDHEN and CDR2 SYDVKM. The length of the CDR3 is 15 residues. CDR3 coding DNA: TGTGCCAGCAGCCTGGGGAGACAGGGGGTTAAGACCCAGTACTTC. Its translation is CASSLGRQGVKTQYF.